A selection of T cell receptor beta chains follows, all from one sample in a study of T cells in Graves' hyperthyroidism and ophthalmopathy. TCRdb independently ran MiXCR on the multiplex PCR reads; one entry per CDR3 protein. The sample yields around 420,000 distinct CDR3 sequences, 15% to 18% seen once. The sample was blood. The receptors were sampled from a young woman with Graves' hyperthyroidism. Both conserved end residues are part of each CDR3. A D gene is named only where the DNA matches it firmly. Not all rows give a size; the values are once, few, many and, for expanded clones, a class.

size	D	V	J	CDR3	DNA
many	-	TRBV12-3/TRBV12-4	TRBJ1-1	CASSLTGNTEAFF	TGTGCCAGCAGTTTGACAGGGAACACTGAAGCTTTCTTT
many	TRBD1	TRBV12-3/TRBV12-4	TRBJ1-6	CASSLTTGGHSPLHF	TGTGCCAGCAGTTTGACGACAGGGGGGCATTCACCCCTCCACTTT
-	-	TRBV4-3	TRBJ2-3	CASSQEGGQRTDTQYF	TGCGCCAGCAGCCAAGAAGGGGGGCAGCGCACAGATACGCAGTATTTT
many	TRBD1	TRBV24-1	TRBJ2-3	CATSDFGDRGTDTQYF	TGTGCCACCAGTGATTTCGGGGACAGGGGCACAGATACGCAGTATTTT
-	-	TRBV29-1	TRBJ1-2	CSVVRSSYGYTF	TGCAGCGTTGTAAGATCGAGCTATGGCTACACCTTC
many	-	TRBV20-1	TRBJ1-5	CSARAAGGGNQPQHF	TGCAGTGCTAGAGCTGCTGGGGGGGGCAATCAGCCCCAGCATTTT
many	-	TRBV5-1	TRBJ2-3	CASSLVSWGSQNTDTQYF	TGCGCCAGCAGCTTGGTGTCGTGGGGATCCCAAAACACAGATACGCAGTATTTT
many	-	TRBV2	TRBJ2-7	CASSDNYEQYF	TGTGCCAGCAGTGATAACTACGAGCAGTACTTC
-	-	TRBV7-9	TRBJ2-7	CASSPYRPKTDSYEQYF	TGTGCCAGCAGCCCATACAGACCGAAGACGGATTCCTACGAGCAGTACTTC
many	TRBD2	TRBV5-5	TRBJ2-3	CASSFLAGPDTQYF	TGTGCCAGCAGCTTCTTAGCGGGGCCAGATACGCAGTATTTT
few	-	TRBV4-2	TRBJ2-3	CASSQDTLPDTQYF	TGTGCCAGCAGCCAAGATACTTTACCAGATACGCAGTATTTT
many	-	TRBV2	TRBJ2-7	CASSDEGLYAEQYF	TGTGCCAGCAGTGACGAGGGGCTCTACGCCGAGCAGTACTTC
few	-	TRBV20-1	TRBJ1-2	CSAQPASYGYTF	TGCAGTGCTCAGCCGGCCTCCTATGGCTACACCTTC
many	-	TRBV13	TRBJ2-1	CASSLYGLADNEQFF	TGTGCCAGCAGCTTATACGGCCTAGCAGATAATGAGCAGTTCTTC
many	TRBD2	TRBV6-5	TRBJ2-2	CASSYSTSGATGELFF	TGTGCCAGCAGTTACTCGACTAGCGGAGCCACCGGGGAGCTGTTTTTT
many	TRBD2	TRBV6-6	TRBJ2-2	CASSYSRASGTGELFF	TGTGCCAGCAGTTACTCGAGAGCTAGCGGGACCGGGGAGCTGTTTTTT
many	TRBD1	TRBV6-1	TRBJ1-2	CASSSTGEGYGYTF	TGTGCCAGCAGTTCGACAGGGGAGGGCTATGGCTACACCTTC
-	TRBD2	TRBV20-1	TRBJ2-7	CSARTSGGFYEQYF	TGCAGTGCTAGGACTAGCGGGGGATTTTACGAGCAGTACTTC
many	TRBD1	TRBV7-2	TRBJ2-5	CASSRQGGKETQYF	TGTGCCAGCAGCCGACAGGGGGGGAAAGAGACCCAGTACTTC
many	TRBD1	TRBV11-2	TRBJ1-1	CASRRTGGVTEAFF	TGTGCCAGCAGACGAACAGGGGGCGTCACTGAAGCTTTCTTT
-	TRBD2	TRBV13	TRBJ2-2	CASSLLPGLAGGPIAGELFF	TGTGCCAGCAGCTTGCTCCCGGGACTAGCGGGGGGGCCTATCGCCGGGGAGCTGTTTTTT
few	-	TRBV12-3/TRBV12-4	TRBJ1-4	CASSFRETNEKLFF	TGTGCCAGCAGTTTTCGGGAAACTAATGAAAAACTGTTTTTT